This T cell receptor beta chain comes out of a study of blood T cells in healthy people across ages. Study outcomes and limitations: Naive CD4+ cells and diversity were both higher in long-lived donors than in aged donors.

The authors extracted at least 5 micrograms of total RNA per sample. For this clonotype: Its antigen is undetermined.

A second roughly 6 to 12 cycle PCR used barcoded and J-beta primers. TCRdb itself ran the 5' RACE reads through MiXCR, one entry per CDR3 protein. The sample includes around 1,000,000 distinct CDR3 sequences, around 27% seen only once; the top ten take about 0.8%. The CDR3 has 16 residues. CDR1 and CDR2 (germline): LGHNA, YNFKEQ. Trimming removed 1 base at V and 8 bases at J, with 18 bases between. The same sample was also used in a study of T cells of mothers and their children.

The V and J genes are TRBV4-2 and TRBJ2-1; possible D gene TRBD2, 6 bases. The receptor comes from a girl aged 2 to 9 in good health. The sample comprised blood. The CDR3 sequence is CASSQAVLAAPHEQFF. Written as DNA, the CDR3 is TGTGCCAGCAGCCAAGCCGTGTTAGCGGCTCCCCATGAGCAGTTCTTC.